Below are 21 T cell receptor beta chains sequenced from a single sample in a study of CD8 T cells in Susac syndrome. The RNA, about 0.5 to 1 ug, was put through reverse transcription using random hexamers. TCRdb ran MiXCR on the immunoSEQ multiplex PCR reads and lists one entry per CDR3 protein. Found here are 110,000 or so distinct CDR3 sequences, around 95% of them singletons; the top ten hold under 0.1%. Material for sequencing was CD4+ T cells from PBMCs. The receptors shown here come from a human donor in good health.

The rearrangement joins TRBV7-2 to TRBJ2-5; no definite D call. Germline V lookup: CDR1 SGHTA, CDR2 FQGNSA. Trimming removed 5 bases at V and 7 bases at J, with 11 bases between. The CDR3 is 12 residues long. The CDR3 protein is CASSTDVTTQYF. The CDR3 DNA reads TGTGCCAGCAGCACAGACGTGACGACCCAGTACTTC.

The rearrangement uses TRBV30 and TRBJ1-5; a weak D match, TRBD1 (6 bases). Trimming left V 5 bases short and J 4 bases short, with 12 bases between. The CDR3 is 13 amino acids. Germline V lookup: CDR1 GTSNPN, CDR2 SVGIG (reference sequence). CDR3 in DNA: TGTGCCTGGGCCGTCGACAGGAATCAGCCCCAGCATTTT. This encodes CAWAVDRNQPQHF.

This clonotype was counted a single time. This chain connects TRBV7-2 to TRBJ2-7, with D hard to call. The CDR3 contains 17 residues. Between the trimmed V and J ends, which lost 1 base and 4 bases, there was a span of 20 bases. Germline CDR1 SGHTA, CDR2 FQGNSA. CDR3 nucleotide sequence: TGTGCCAGCAGCTTAGGTCACAATCCGTCGCCGGGTTACGAGCAGTACTTC. Amino acids: CASSLGHNPSPGYEQYF.

This clonotype was picked up one time. The chain has TRBV5-1 and TRBJ2-7, with 9 bases fitting TRBD2. This CDR3 has 14 amino acids. The V and J ends lost 6 bases and 2 bases, in that order; junction bases with no gene match: 6. Germline CDR1 reads SGHRS; CDR2 reads YFSETQ. The CDR3 reads CASTGTSPAYEQYF. The CDR3 DNA reads TGCGCCAGCACCGGGACTAGCCCAGCCTACGAGCAGTACTTC.

The V gene is TRBV7-2, the J gene TRBJ2-1, with 7 nucleotides matching TRBD2. The germline V gene encodes CDR1 SGHTA and CDR2 FQGNSA. The CDR3 has 15 amino acids. V was pared by 7 bases and J by 0 bases, with 6 bases of the junction left unmatched. CDR3 sequence reads: CASIAGRSSYNEQFF. The CDR3 DNA follows: TGTGCCAGCATCGCCGGGAGGAGCTCCTACAATGAGCAGTTCTTC.

The V gene is TRBV7-6, the J gene TRBJ2-1; 7 nucleotides align to TRBD2. V gave up 4 bases and J gave up 3 bases; unmatched junction bases: 9. The CDR3 consists of 16 residues. CDR1 is SGHVS and CDR2 is FNYEAQ in the germline V gene. The CDR3 bases are TGTGCCAGCAGCTACGCATGCGGGAGACGCTACAATGAGCAGTTCTTC. Encoded protein: CASSYACGRRYNEQFF. Based on the CDR3 plus reference TRBV7-6 and TRBJ2-1, the full variable domain is GAGVSQSPRYKVTKRGQDVALRCDPISGHVSLYWYRQALGQGPEFLTYFNYEAQQDKSGLPNDRFSAERPEGSISTLTIQRTEQRDSAMYRCASSYACGRRYNEQFFGPGTRLTVL.

The chain recombines TRBV25-1 with TRBJ2-5, with 10 positions matching TRBD1. This CDR3 spans 13 amino acids. V gave up 4 bases and J gave up 7 bases; unmatched junction bases: 3. CDR1 MGHDK and CDR2 SYGVNS come from the germline V gene. The CDR3, as DNA: TGTGCCAGCAGTGGTCGGGACAGGGGGACCCAGTACTTC. Protein product: CASSGRDRGTQYF.

This chain links TRBV27 with TRBJ2-1; 12 bases match TRBD2. This CDR3 region has 14 residues. Germline CDR1 and CDR2: MNHEY and SMNVEV (reference sequence). Trimming at V came to 8 bases and at J to 4 bases, leaving 3 bases not matched to a gene. The CDR3: CASQGTSGYNEQFF. The CDR3 DNA is TGTGCCAGCCAAGGGACTAGCGGGTACAATGAGCAGTTCTTC.

CDR3 nucleotides: TGTGCCAGCAGCCAAGATCCGGTTGGGGCTAGCAGTAAAAACATTCAGTACTTC. Protein product: CASSQDPVGASSKNIQYF. The chain carries TRBV4-2 and TRBJ2-4, with D possibly called TRBD1 or TRBD2 (5 bases each). The CDR3 length is 18 residues. V lost 0 bases and J 4 bases, leaving 19 bases between the germline ends. Per germline, CDR1 LGHNA and CDR2 YNFKEQ.

This clonotype was seen a single time. The V gene is TRBV5-1, the J gene TRBJ2-5; the match to TRBD1 covers 8 bases. The CDR3 totals 15 residues. The germline gives CDR1 SGHRS, CDR2 YFSETQ. With V trimmed by 3 bases and J by 4 bases, 8 bases remained unmatched. The CDR3 region has the DNA TGCGCCAGCAGCTCAGGGACAGGAGCTTCAGAGACCCAGTACTTC. Its protein product is CASSSGTGASETQYF. Looking up the rest from reference TRBV5-1 and TRBJ2-5 gives the full variable domain: KAGVTQTPRYLIKTRGQQVTLSCSPISGHRSVSWYQQTPGQGLQFLFEYFSETQRNKGNFPGRFSGRQFSNSRSEMNVSTLELGDSALYLCASSSGTGASETQYFGPGTRLLVL.

The chain couples TRBV19 to TRBJ2-1; 7 positions agree with TRBD2. Germline V gene data show CDR1 as LNHDA and CDR2 as SQIVND (reference sequence). This CDR3 contains 14 residues. Trimming at V came to 4 bases and at J to 4 bases, leaving 4 bases not matched to a gene. For the CDR3, the DNA is TGTGCCAGTAGTACCGGGACTACATACAATGAGCAGTTCTTC. The encoded protein is CASSTGTTYNEQFF.

The CDR3 DNA reads as TGTGCCAGCAGGACTCTACTCGAGACTACGTCCTACAATGAGCAGTTCTTC. Translation gives CASRTLLETTSYNEQFF. The rearrangement links TRBV4-2 to TRBJ2-1, with D tentatively TRBD2 (5 bases). The CDR3 sequence is 17 residues long. V gave up 6 bases and J gave up 1 base, with 19 bases separating them. Germline assignment: CDR1 LGHNA and CDR2 YNFKEQ.

The table lists this clonotype with a count of one. The chain's CDR3 is CASSSRRGSGETQYF. The CDR3 DNA reads TGTGCCAGCAGCTCTCGACGCGGATCCGGAGAGACCCAGTACTTC. The chain joins TRBV5-4 to TRBJ2-5; no clear D gene. Trimming left V 3 bases short and J 4 bases short, with 16 bases between. Germline loops: CDR1 SGHNT, CDR2 YYREEE (reference sequence). The CDR3 runs to 15 residues.

This clonotype showed up just once. This chain links TRBV28 with TRBJ1-1, with TRBD1 matching over 7 bases. Germline trimming cut 7 bases from V and 6 bases from J; bases unmatched to any gene: 5. The CDR3 consists of 12 residues. From germline, CDR1 is MDHEN and CDR2 SYDVKM. CDR3 sequence reads: CASTRTGSEAFF. The DNA of the CDR3 is TGTGCCAGCACCCGGACAGGTTCTGAAGCTTTCTTT.

The CDR3 is CATSDVGGGDNEQFF. For the CDR3, the DNA is TGTGCCACCAGTGATGTGGGGGGAGGGGACAATGAGCAGTTCTTC. The chain combines TRBV24-1 with TRBJ2-1; TRBD2 agrees at 7 bases. This CDR3 has 15 amino acids. Germline CDR1 reads KGHDR; CDR2 reads SFDVKD. With V trimmed by 3 bases and J by 5 bases, 6 bases remained unmatched.

This chain links TRBV11-3 with TRBJ2-2; a weak D match, TRBD1 (6 bases). V lost 5 bases, J lost 7 bases, and 20 bases lay in between. The CDR3 is made up of 16 amino acids. CDR1 is SGHNT, CDR2 YENEEA, per germline. The DNA of the CDR3 is TGTGCCAGCAGCGGACGGAACAGGGTCGGTGGCGGGGAGCTGTTTTTT. As protein: CASSGRNRVGGGELFF. The full variable domain, rest sourced from reference TRBV11-3 and TRBJ2-2, is EAGVVQSPRYKIIEKKQPVAFWCNPISGHNTLYWYLQNLGQGPELLIRYENEEAVDDSQLPKDRFSAERLKGVDSTLKIQPAELGDSAVYLCASSGRNRVGGGELFFGEGSRLTVL.

V gene TRBV12-3 or TRBV12-4 combines with J gene TRBJ2-7, with D hard to call. The ends were cut back, 2 bases at V and 7 bases at J, with 12 bases in the middle. The CDR3 has 13 residues. This CDR3 is CASSLRSPGEQYF. CDR3 in DNA: TGTGCCAGCAGTTTACGTTCACCTGGGGAGCAGTACTTC.

The CDR3 here is CASSSRSGETQYF. CDR3 nucleotide sequence: TGCGCCAGCAGCTCCCGAAGTGGGGAGACCCAGTACTTC. The chain carries TRBV5-1 and TRBJ2-5; D call uncertain. CDR3 length: 13 residues. Trimming stripped 3 bases from V and 5 bases from J, with 11 bases between. From germline, CDR1 is SGHRS and CDR2 YFSETQ.

This chain connects TRBV20-1 to TRBJ1-5; no reliable D call. The ends were cut back, 2 bases at V and 0 bases at J, with 5 bases in the middle. Germline lookup yields CDR1 DFQATT and CDR2 SNEGSKA (reference sequence). The CDR3 has 13 residues. CDR3 bases: TGCAGTGCTAGAAGCACTAGCAATCAGCCCCAGCATTTT. Amino acid sequence: CSARSTSNQPQHF.

The V and J genes are TRBV5-1 and TRBJ2-6; a weak D match, TRBD1 (6 bases). CDR1 and CDR2 from the germline V gene are SGHRS and YFSETQ. The CDR3 runs 16 residues. The V gene lost 6 bases and the J gene lost 0 bases, with 13 bases spanning the gap. The CDR3, as DNA: TGCGCCAGCATGGACAGTCTAACCTCTGGGGCCAACGTCCTGACTTTC. Translating it yields CASMDSLTSGANVLTF.

The chain uses TRBV18 and TRBJ1-5; D may be TRBD1 (5 bases). Trimming took off 3 bases at V and 3 bases at J, with 9 bases between the two ends. Germline CDR1 KGHSH, CDR2 LQKENI. This CDR3 has 14 amino acids. The CDR3 is CASSPGHLNQPQHF. CDR3 bases: TGTGCCAGCTCACCCGGACACCTCAATCAGCCCCAGCATTTT. Using reference TRBV18 and TRBJ1-5 for the parts outside the CDR3, the full variable domain is NAGVMQNPRHLVRRRGQEARLRCSPMKGHSHVYWYRQLPEEGLKFMVYLQKENIIDESGMPKERFSAEFPKEGPSILRIQQVVRGDSAAYFCASSPGHLNQPQHFGDGTRLSIL.